A selection of T cell receptor beta chains follows, all from one sample in a study of OX40 agonist ivuxolimab in advanced cancers. Generated by immunoSEQ multiplex PCR, the TCRdb table keeps only in-frame clones and is missing some. This table holds 50,000 or so clones, roughly 85% found once. The sequencing used CD4+ or CD8+ T cells sorted from blood, collected in a trial of the OX40 agonist ivuxolimab. Receptor source: an adult with an advanced solid tumor such as melanoma, head and neck, liver or kidney cancer. Both conserved end residues are part of each CDR3. D genes are given only for firm matches. Where a row states a size, it is once, few, many or the class of an expanded clone; other rows omit it.

15,TRBJ2-7,-,TRBD1,TRBV7-2,TGTGCCAGCAGCTTGACCCGGGACAGGATGTACGAGCAGTACTTC,CASSLTRDRMYEQYF
15,TRBJ2-3,-,TRBD2,TRBV2,TGTGCCAGCATCCCCGAGACTAGCGGGGGGGATACGCAGTATTTT,CASIPETSGGDTQYF
16,TRBJ1-2,-,TRBD1,TRBV19,TGTGCCAGTAGTAGCTGGACAGGGGGCGCCGACTATGGCTACACCTTC,CASSSWTGGADYGYTF
11,TRBJ2-1,once,-,TRBV20-1,TGCAGTGCCCCCCTCTACAATGAGCAGTTCTTC,CSAPLYNEQFF
15,TRBJ1-1,-,-,TRBV5-5,TGTGCCAGCAGCTTGATCAGCGGGGCGAACACTGAAGCTTTCTTT,CASSLISGANTEAFF
12,TRBJ1-3,-,-,TRBV6-1,TGTGCCAGCAGCGACACTGGAAACACCATATATTTT,CASSDTGNTIYF
15,TRBJ2-5,-,TRBD2,TRBV28,TGTGCCAGCATCTCGGGGGCGGGAGGGAAAGAGACCCAGTACTTC,CASISGAGGKETQYF
12,TRBJ1-6,-,-,TRBV28,TGTGCCAGCAGTTTTTTGGATTCACCCCTCCACTTT,CASSFLDSPLHF
12,TRBJ1-2,-,-,TRBV21-1,TGTGCCAGCAGCTTGCGGACAGGCGGCTACACCTTC,CASSLRTGGYTF
14,TRBJ2-5,-,-,TRBV5-4,TGTGCCAGCAGCTTGGGCGAGGTATATGAGACCCAGTACTTC,CASSLGEVYETQYF